The present T cell receptor (beta chain) was sequenced within a study of early T cells in non-severe SARS-CoV-2 infection. Study-wide background: The sequenced material was bulk RNA from unsorted whole blood, and its chains were unpaired.

Study conclusions and caveats: Matches to VDJdb favored anti-spike CD8 responses and missed private and CD4 specificities.

With V trimmed by 4 bases and J by 4 bases, 9 bases remained unmatched. CDR1 LNHDA and CDR2 SQIVND come from the germline V gene (reference sequence). The CDR3 has 16 amino acids. With regard to this clonotype: The antigen is undetermined.

Individually, cDNA molecules had unique molecular identifiers attached to them. TCRdb re-analysed the 5' RACE reads in MiXCR, keeping a single row per CDR3 protein. The data contain some 30,000 distinct CDR3 sequences, around 7% of them singletons. What was sequenced was whole blood. The J gene is TRBJ1-5, the V gene TRBV19; 8 bases match TRBD1. The sequence derives from an adult who was a healthcare worker with PCR-confirmed SARS-CoV-2 infection or an uninfected control (not recorded which). The DNA of the CDR3 is TGTGCCAGTAGTACTGCGGGACAGGCGACAAATCAGCCCCAGCATTTT. Translated: CASSTAGQATNQPQHF.